These 29 T cell receptor beta chains came from one sample sequenced in a study of blood T cells in healthy people across ages. Primers used in a second PCR of about 6 to 11 cycles were a sample-barcoded 5' primer and a J-beta primer mix. TCRdb called the 5' RACE reads again in MiXCR, with one record for every CDR3 protein. The data contain over 1,200,000 distinct CDR3 sequences, 45% to 70% of them singletons. The sequenced material came from blood. The receptors stem from a man aged 18 to 30 in good health.

The CDR3 nucleotides read TGTGCCAGCGCTTGGGACGGGACAGATACGCAGTATTTT. Encoded protein: CASAWDGTDTQYF. The chain carries TRBV12-3 or TRBV12-4 and TRBJ2-3; D possibly uses TRBD1 or TRBD2 (5 bases each). V was clipped by 8 bases and J by 3 bases, with 12 bases between them. The CDR3 spans 13 residues.

The rearrangement uses TRBV12-3 or TRBV12-4 and TRBJ1-6; the D is unclear. With 6 bases removed from V and 11 bases from J, the gap between germline ends came to 8 bases. The CDR3 sequence is 11 residues long. In DNA form, the CDR3 reads TGTGCCAGCAGCCCGGGCACACCCCTCCACTTT. This encodes CASSPGTPLHF.

Many counts were recorded for this clonotype. This sequence joins TRBV7-2 and TRBJ2-7, with D unclear. The V gene's germline CDR1 is SGHTA and CDR2 FQGNSA. This CDR3 region has 14 residues. V lost 3 bases to trimming and J lost 0 bases, with 9 bases between them. The CDR3 DNA reads TGTGCCAGCAGCTTGGATCTAGGCTCCTACGAGCAGTACTTC. It is translated as CASSLDLGSYEQYF.

The chain couples TRBV18 to TRBJ1-1; D not resolved. The germline gives CDR1 KGHSH, CDR2 LQKENI. The CDR3 runs to 12 residues. The V and J ends lost 3 bases and 7 bases respectively, with 9 bases between them. CDR3 bases: TGTGCCAGCTCACCCTCGGAGGGTGAAGCTTTCTTT. This gives the protein CASSPSEGEAFF.

The chain uses TRBV12-3 or TRBV12-4 and TRBJ1-2; D remains unclear. The CDR3 is 16 amino acids. Trimming cost V 3 bases and J 5 bases, with 19 bases left between them. CDR3 DNA sequence: TGTGCCAGCAGTTTCGTGGTTCAGCCGGGGAGGTATGGCTACACCTTC. Translated: CASSFVVQPGRYGYTF.

This clonotype was counted a few times. The chain links TRBV25-1 to TRBJ1-2, with D possibly TRBD1 on 5 matching bases. This CDR3 contains 13 residues. V gave up 3 bases and J gave up 8 bases, with 13 bases separating them. Germline loops: CDR1 MGHDK, CDR2 SYGVNS. The CDR3 region has the DNA TGTGCCAGCAGTGACTCTGAATGGACAGGCTACACCTTC. Translating it yields CASSDSEWTGYTF.

The V call is TRBV11-2, the J call TRBJ2-7, with D hard to call. Germline CDR1 is SGHAT and CDR2 is FQNNGV. The CDR3 runs to 16 residues. V was trimmed by 2 bases and J by 1 base, leaving 15 bases between them. In DNA form, the CDR3 reads TGTGCCAGCAGCTTACTTATTCTCGGCGGATCCTACGAGCAGTACTTC. This translates into CASSLLILGGSYEQYF.

The rearrangement joins TRBV29-1 to TRBJ2-1; D call uncertain. The CDR3 is 13 residues long. The ends were cut back, 6 bases at V and 6 bases at J, with 15 bases in the middle. Germline V lookup: CDR1 SQVTM, CDR2 ANQGSEA. CDR3 nucleotide sequence: TGCAGCGTGAGACTCTTGGTCGGCAATGAGCAGTTCTTC. This sequence encodes CSVRLLVGNEQFF.

The chain is built from TRBV3-1 and TRBJ2-6; no clear D gene. The CDR3 totals 15 residues. The germline V and J ends were trimmed by 1 base and 2 bases, with 6 bases remaining between them. The germline V gene has CDR1 LGHDT and CDR2 YNNKEL (reference sequence). CDR3 in amino acids: CASSQGNAGANVLTF. In nucleotides, the CDR3 is TGTGCCAGCAGCCAAGGGAACGCTGGGGCCAACGTCCTGACTTTC.

The chain couples TRBV15 to TRBJ1-5; 8 nucleotides agree with TRBD1. The CDR3 runs to 14 residues. After removal of 4 bases from V and 5 bases from J, the junction contained 4 bases not matched to a gene. In germline, CDR1 is LNHNV, CDR2 YYDKDF (reference sequence). Written as DNA, the CDR3 is TGTGCCACCAGCACCCGGACAGGGCATCAGCCCCAGCATTTT. It specifies CATSTRTGHQPQHF.

This sequence joins TRBV12-3 or TRBV12-4 and TRBJ1-5, with 7 bases fitting TRBD1. The CDR3 length is 13 residues. V dropped 5 bases and J dropped 9; count of bases not matched to a gene: 7. The CDR3 coding sequence is TGTGCCAGCAGTCAAACAGGGGACCTGCCCCAGCATTTT. Translating gives CASSQTGDLPQHF.

The rearrangement links TRBV5-1 to TRBJ1-4; D might be TRBD1 (6 bases). With 1 base removed from V and 8 bases from J, the gap between germline ends came to 18 bases. The CDR3 is 16 amino acids. From germline, CDR1 is SGHRS and CDR2 YFSETQ. The CDR3 loop reads CASSLQFTGLNEKLFF. The CDR3 DNA follows: TGCGCCAGCAGCTTGCAATTCACAGGGTTGAACGAAAAACTGTTTTTT.

This clonotype was detected only a few times. CDR3 region: CSALDQGDLQETQYF. CDR3 in DNA: TGCAGTGCCCTGGACCAGGGGGACCTCCAAGAGACCCAGTACTTC. The V call is TRBV20-1, the J call TRBJ2-5, with TRBD1 matching 7 bases. The V gene's germline CDR1 is DFQATT and CDR2 SNEGSKA (reference sequence). The J segment lost 1 base and the V segment lost 6 bases, leaving 11 bases of the junction unmatched. The CDR3 consists of 15 residues.

The chain joins TRBV18 to TRBJ1-6, with 7 bases lining up with TRBD1. The CDR3 has 14 amino acids. Germline lookup yields CDR1 KGHSH and CDR2 LQKENI. With V trimmed by 3 bases and J by 10 bases, 6 bases remained unmatched. In DNA form, the CDR3 reads TGTGCCAGCTCACCCGGCAGGGGGGAGTCACCCCTCCACTTT. Its protein product is CASSPGRGESPLHF.

This clonotype was picked up a small number of times. The V gene is TRBV25-1, the J gene TRBJ2-1; D is uncertain. Germline V gene sequence: CDR1 MGHDK, CDR2 SYGVNS. Trimming took 3 bases from V and 7 from J, leaving 13 bases between them. The CDR3 extends over 14 amino acids. This CDR3 reads CASSDSVEQNEQFF. The CDR3 nucleotides are TGTGCCAGCAGTGATAGTGTGGAACAAAATGAGCAGTTCTTC.

The V and J genes are TRBV12-3 or TRBV12-4 and TRBJ2-4; D is undetermined. The V end lost 6 bases, the J end lost 0 bases, and 15 bases lay between the germline ends. This CDR3 comprises 16 residues. For the CDR3, the DNA is TGTGCCAGCAGAAGAGATGAGTCCCTAGCCAAAAACATTCAGTACTTC. Translation: CASRRDESLAKNIQYF.

This clonotype was detected a few times. The chain joins TRBV9 to TRBJ2-1, with 13 bases aligning to TRBD2. This CDR3 contains 16 residues. The germline gives CDR1 SGDLS, CDR2 YYNGEE. V gave up 0 bases and J gave up 4 bases; unmatched junction bases: 1. CDR3 in DNA: TGTGCCAGCAGCGTAGGGGGACTAGCGGGGTACAATGAGCAGTTCTTC. It codes for CASSVGGLAGYNEQFF.

The chain recombines TRBV7-8 with TRBJ1-1; D uncertain. The V and J ends lost 1 base and 2 bases respectively, with 11 bases between them. The CDR3 spans 15 residues. The germline V gene has CDR1 SGHVS and CDR2 FQNEAQ. CDR3 nucleotides: TGTGCCAGCAGCTTAGAAAAGCAGTACAACACTGAAGCTTTCTTT. Amino acid sequence: CASSLEKQYNTEAFF.

The rearrangement joins TRBV5-1 to TRBJ2-1; maybe TRBD2 (6 bases). This CDR3 spans 14 amino acids. CDR1 and CDR2 from the germline V gene are SGHRS and YFSETQ. V lost 0 bases and J lost 7, with 11 bases in between. The CDR3: CASSLAGVTNEQFF. Written as DNA, the CDR3 is TGCGCCAGCAGCTTGGCGGGAGTAACGAATGAGCAGTTCTTC.

This chain links TRBV27 with TRBJ2-1; 8 nucleotides agree with TRBD1. CDR1 is MNHEY, CDR2 SMNVEV, per germline (reference sequence). With V trimmed by 6 bases and J by 2 bases, 12 bases remained unmatched. CDR3 size: 17 residues. CDR3 sequence reads: CASSLRTGKRAYNEQFF. CDR3 DNA: TGTGCCAGCAGCTTAAGGACAGGGAAAAGGGCCTACAATGAGCAGTTCTTC.

CDR3 amino acids: CASSKGLAGGPGYTDTQYF. As DNA, the CDR3 is TGTGCCAGCAGCAAAGGACTAGCGGGAGGGCCCGGGTATACAGATACGCAGTATTTT. The chain joins TRBV21-1 to TRBJ2-3; TRBD2 reflects the table's D call only, with no check against the DNA. TRBV21-1 is reported as a pseudogene. The CDR3 totals 19 residues.

Ten or more counts support this clonotype. The chain combines TRBV10-3 with TRBJ2-1; 11 nucleotides match TRBD2. The CDR3 consists of 13 residues. Looked up from germline, CDR1 is ENHRY and CDR2 is SYGVKD. V shed 8 bases, J shed 7 bases, and the junction held 4 bases outside the gene matches. The CDR3 nucleotides are TGTGCCATCCACGGGACTAGCGGTAATGAGCAGTTCTTC. It codes for CAIHGTSGNEQFF.

V and J are TRBV18 and TRBJ1-2; TRBD1 might be the D (6 bases). CDR3 length equals 17 residues. Germline CDR1 reads KGHSH; CDR2 reads LQKENI. The V gene lost 3 bases and the J gene lost 0 bases, with 17 bases spanning the gap. CDR3 sequence reads: CASSPDGRGRTNYGYTF. The CDR3 bases are TGTGCCAGCTCACCGGATGGCAGGGGAAGGACTAACTATGGCTACACCTTC.

In its sample, this clonotype was seen a few times. The genes are TRBV6-5 and TRBJ1-2, with 8 bases matching TRBD1. V gave up 4 bases and J gave up 4 bases; unmatched junction bases: 11. The CDR3 has 16 residues. The germline gives CDR1 MNHEY, CDR2 SVGAGI. The CDR3 loop is CASSSLEWDRSYGYTF. CDR3 coding DNA: TGTGCCAGCAGTTCGCTCGAATGGGACAGGTCCTATGGCTACACCTTC.

CDR3 residues: CASSVVDGTYNNEQFF. The CDR3 nucleotides are TGTGCCAGCAGCGTAGTAGACGGGACGTACAACAATGAGCAGTTCTTC. The chain couples TRBV9 to TRBJ2-1, with D perhaps matching TRBD1 or TRBD2 (5 bases each). The CDR3 is 16 amino acids. CDR1 and CDR2 (germline): SGDLS, YYNGEE. Trimming took off 0 bases at V and 5 bases at J, with 15 bases between the two ends.

The gene calls are TRBV6-5 and TRBJ2-6; D is unclear. There are 15 residues in the CDR3. CDR1 is MNHEY, CDR2 SVGAGI, per germline. Trimming removed 4 bases from V and 1 base from J, with 8 bases in between. CDR3 in amino acids: CASSSVHSGANVLTF. CDR3 coding DNA: TGTGCCAGCAGTTCTGTCCATTCTGGGGCCAACGTCCTGACTTTC.

The chain employs TRBV5-1 and TRBJ2-1, with a tentative D call TRBD2 (6 bases). Looked up from germline, CDR1 is SGHRS and CDR2 is YFSETQ. The CDR3 has 17 residues. V lost 4 bases and J 7 bases, leaving 24 bases between the germline ends. The CDR3 loop is CASSPPAGSNRFNEQFF. In nucleotides, the CDR3 is TGCGCCAGCAGCCCACCTGCGGGGAGTAACAGATTTAATGAGCAGTTCTTC.

V is TRBV24-1 and J is TRBJ2-2; possibly TRBD1 for D (5 bases). The CDR3 has 16 residues. Trimming shortened V by 4 bases and J by 3 bases, and 14 bases separated the two germline ends. The V gene's germline CDR1 is KGHDR and CDR2 SFDVKD. The CDR3 here is CATSDGQKGDTGELFF. The CDR3 DNA sequence: TGTGCCACCAGTGACGGACAAAAAGGGGACACCGGGGAGCTGTTTTTT.

The genes are TRBV29-1 and TRBJ2-1; D is uncertain. The germline V and J ends were trimmed by 2 bases and 3 bases, with 8 bases remaining between them. Germline V gene data show CDR1 as SQVTM and CDR2 as ANQGSEA. The CDR3 is 13 amino acids. The CDR3 sequence: CSVELTDYNEQFF. The CDR3 region has the DNA TGCAGCGTTGAACTGACCGACTACAATGAGCAGTTCTTC.